These 24 T cell receptor beta chains were sequenced from one sample in a study of T cells in Graves' hyperthyroidism and ophthalmopathy. Regions amplified from RNA transcripts were the TCR beta CDR3 regions. TCR CDR3 regions were first amplified by RT-PCR with HTBI primers. TCRdb re-analysed the multiplex PCR reads in MiXCR, keeping a single row per CDR3 protein. The table has over 200,000 distinct CDR3 sequences, about 18% seen once. Sequences were obtained from blood. The source is a man aged 35 to 55 with Graves' hyperthyroidism.

This clonotype appeared many times. This sequence joins TRBV28 and TRBJ2-1; TRBD1 matches 8 bases. Germline V gene lookup returns CDR1 MDHEN and CDR2 SYDVKM. This CDR3 is 15 amino acids long. V shed 7 bases and J 3 bases; nucleotides not matched to a gene: 8. The CDR3 DNA reads TGTGCCAGCACCCGAGGGGACAGGATCTACAATGAGCAGTTCTTC. Amino acids: CASTRGDRIYNEQFF.

This clonotype was found many times. V and J are TRBV10-3 and TRBJ2-5; D remains ambiguous. CDR1 is ENHRY, CDR2 SYGVKD, per germline. CDR3 length: 12 residues. V lost 0 bases and J 10 bases, leaving 9 bases between the germline ends. CDR3 bases: TGTGCCATCAGTGAGTCCCTGTATGACCAGTACTTC. It yields the protein CAISESLYDQYF.

This clonotype was counted a few times. The CDR3 nucleotides read TGTGCCAGTAGTACTCATCCGACAGGGACTCAGCCCCAGCATTTT. Translated, it gives CASSTHPTGTQPQHF. The chain uses TRBV19 and TRBJ1-5; 7 bases agree with TRBD1. This CDR3 comprises 15 residues. Germline V CDR1 and CDR2: LNHDA, SQIVND (reference sequence). Trimming cost V 4 bases and J 6 bases; bases outside gene matches: 9. The complete variable domain, with remaining parts taken from reference TRBV19 and TRBJ1-5, reads DGGITQSPKYLFRKEGQNVTLSCEQNLNHDAMYWYRQDPGQGLRLIYYSQIVNDFQKGDIAEGYSVSREKKESFPLTVTSAQKNPTAFYLCASSTHPTGTQPQHFGDGTRLSIL.

Note on this clonotype: With a much larger clone just one base away, this may be a read error. The CDR3 ends on some other residue instead of the conserved phenylalanine or tryptophan, so this is likely a read error. The V and J genes are TRBV27 and TRBJ2-7; 8 bases map to TRBD2. The J segment lost 3 bases and the V segment lost 8 bases, leaving 9 bases of the junction unmatched. This CDR3 is built from 14 residues. CDR1 MNHEY and CDR2 SMNVEV come from the germline V gene (reference sequence). In nucleotides, the CDR3 is TGTGCCAGCTCCTCTTTACTAGCGGACTACGAGCAGTACCTC. Amino acids: CASSSLLADYEQYL.

This chain links TRBV15 with TRBJ2-5; 15 bases agree with TRBD2. The CDR3 contains 20 residues. J gave up 6 bases and V 3 bases, and 17 bases lay outside the gene matches. The germline gives CDR1 LNHNV, CDR2 YYDKDF (reference sequence). CDR3 in amino acids: CATSRGRGGGLAGGFKTQYF. In nucleotides, the CDR3 is TGTGCCACCAGCAGGGGTAGGGGAGGGGGACTAGCGGGGGGATTCAAGACCCAGTACTTC.

This clonotype came up many times. This chain uses TRBV6-2 or TRBV6-3 with TRBJ1-1; 11 nucleotides agree with TRBD1. This CDR3 is built from 16 residues. Germline V gives CDR1 MNHEY, CDR2 SVGEGT. J was trimmed by 6 bases and V by 3 bases; bases with no gene match: 9. CDR3 sequence (DNA): TGTGCCAGCAGTTATGGACAGGGGGCACTGAGCGCTGAAGCTTTCTTT. It translates to CASSYGQGALSAEAFF.

This clonotype was detected many times. CDR3: CASSPDRTTYEQYF. The CDR3 DNA reads as TGTGCCAGCAGTCCGGACAGGACTACCTACGAGCAGTACTTC. The chain uses TRBV6-1 and TRBJ2-7; a possible D gene is TRBD1 (7 bases). Germline V lookup: CDR1 MNHNS, CDR2 SASEGT. The CDR3 consists of 14 residues. Trimming stripped 5 bases from V and 2 bases from J, with 13 bases between.

This clonotype appeared a few times. The rearrangement joins TRBV19 to TRBJ2-4; D is ambiguous. CDR3 length: 12 residues. V lost 8 bases to trimming and J lost 3 bases, with 8 bases between them. Germline CDR1 reads LNHDA; CDR2 reads SQIVND (reference sequence). The CDR3 reads CASPGFKNIQYF. The CDR3 bases are TGTGCCAGTCCAGGATTCAAAAACATTCAGTACTTC.

The chain carries TRBV9 and TRBJ1-2; D is unresolved. With 2 bases removed from V and 4 bases from J, the gap between germline ends came to 9 bases. In germline, CDR1 is SGDLS, CDR2 YYNGEE. This CDR3 region has 13 residues. The CDR3 DNA follows: TGTGCCAGCAGCGTGGACTCAACCTATGGCTACACCTTC. It encodes CASSVDSTYGYTF.

This clonotype was picked up many times. The chain carries TRBV5-5 and TRBJ2-7, with D possibly matching TRBD2 (5 bases). The V end was cut by 4 bases, the J end by 2 bases, with 10 bases between. Germline V CDR1 and CDR2: SGHKS, YYEKEE (reference sequence). The CDR3 length is 13 residues. The CDR3 nucleotides are TGTGCCAGCAGCGCGGACTGGCCCTACGAGCAGTACTTC. Translating it yields CASSADWPYEQYF.

In its sample, this clonotype was seen a few times. The chain uses TRBV7-8 and TRBJ1-2, with 9 bases fitting TRBD1. V was pared by 5 bases and J by 3 bases, with 7 bases of the junction left unmatched. This CDR3 comprises 15 residues. CDR1 and CDR2 (germline): SGHVS, FQNEAQ. The CDR3 DNA reads TGTGCCAGCAGCATGGGACAGGGAGACTACTATGGCTACACCTTC. Residues: CASSMGQGDYYGYTF.

This clonotype was picked up many times. This CDR3 is CASSLGTGSAYEQYF. The DNA of the CDR3 is TGTGCCAGCAGCTTGGGGACAGGGAGTGCCTACGAGCAGTACTTC. The chain links TRBV7-8 to TRBJ2-7; 9 nucleotides match TRBD1. Germline V gene lookup returns CDR1 SGHVS and CDR2 FQNEAQ. V trimming: 3 bases; J trimming: 2 bases; junction bases outside the gene matches: 5. CDR3 length: 15 residues.

This clonotype was detected only a few times. The V call is TRBV9, the J call TRBJ2-1, with 13 positions matching TRBD2. After removal of 4 bases from V and 10 bases from J, the junction contained 11 bases not matched to a gene. The CDR3 runs 16 residues. Germline CDR1 reads SGDLS; CDR2 reads YYNGEE. CDR3 loop: CASSIGLAGEAREQFF. The CDR3 nucleotides read TGTGCCAGCAGCATCGGACTAGCGGGGGAGGCGAGGGAGCAGTTCTTC.

This clonotype was seen only a few times. The chain recombines TRBV6-1 with TRBJ1-6; tentative D call: TRBD1 (5 bases). The V gene lost 11 bases and the J gene lost 6 bases, with 14 bases spanning the gap. The germline gives CDR1 MNHNS, CDR2 SASEGT. CDR3 length: 13 residues. The CDR3 region has the DNA TGTGCCTGCGCTGCGGACATTAATTCACCCCTCCACTTT. This gives the protein CACAADINSPLHF.

The V call is TRBV6-1, the J call TRBJ2-2, with 10 bases fitting TRBD1. V shed 2 bases, J shed 5 bases, and the junction held 5 bases outside the gene matches. The V gene's germline CDR1 is MNHNS and CDR2 SASEGT. CDR3 length: 16 amino acids. This chain's CDR3 is CASSELGQGLTGELFF. The CDR3 region has the DNA TGTGCCAGCAGTGAACTGGGACAGGGGCTAACCGGGGAGCTGTTTTTT.

This clonotype was recorded a few times. V gene TRBV20-1 combines with J gene TRBJ1-5, with unresolved D. The ends were cut back, 1 base at V and 0 bases at J, with 10 bases in the middle. Per the germline V gene, CDR1 is DFQATT and CDR2 is SNEGSKA (reference sequence). The CDR3 is 15 amino acids. CDR3 sequence: CSARGTDYSNQPQHF. CDR3 DNA sequence: TGCAGTGCTAGAGGCACAGATTATAGCAATCAGCCCCAGCATTTT.

This clonotype was seen at least ten times. The chain combines TRBV20-1 with TRBJ2-7; 8 nucleotides match TRBD1. V was clipped by 5 bases and J by 0 bases; unmatched bases: 9. Germline assignment: CDR1 DFQATT and CDR2 SNEGSKA (reference sequence). The CDR3 runs 15 residues. The CDR3: CSAPFSGQGSYEQYF. In nucleotides, the CDR3 is TGCAGTGCTCCTTTCTCTGGACAGGGCTCCTACGAGCAGTACTTC.

This clonotype was seen many times. The rearrangement uses TRBV30 and TRBJ2-7, with D possibly matching TRBD2 (5 bases). This CDR3 has 12 residues. V dropped 2 bases and J dropped 1 base, with 6 bases sitting between them. Germline CDR1 reads GTSNPN; CDR2 reads SVGIG (reference sequence). The DNA for the CDR3 is TGTGCCTGGAGTCGGACTTCCTACGAGCAGTACTTC. This codes for CAWSRTSYEQYF.

This clonotype showed up many times. The chain joins TRBV7-9 to TRBJ2-1, with a possible D match to TRBD1 (5 bases). Trimming left V 4 bases short and J 3 bases short, with 16 bases between. CDR1 is SEHNR, CDR2 FQNEAQ, per germline (reference sequence). CDR3 length: 16 residues. The CDR3 sequence is CASSSWKGPFYNEQFF. CDR3 nucleotide sequence: TGTGCCAGCAGCTCCTGGAAGGGGCCCTTCTACAATGAGCAGTTCTTC.

A remark on this clonotype: A much larger clone differs by one base, so this may be a read error. This chain links TRBV11-3 with TRBJ2-2; the D is unclear. V gave up 1 base and J gave up 4 bases, with 4 bases separating them. The CDR3 runs 13 residues. Germline-derived CDR1 and CDR2 are SGHNT and YENEEA. CDR3 sequence (DNA): TGTGCCAGCAGCTTAGTGAGCACCGGGGAGCTGTTTTTT. Translated: CASSLVSTGELFF.

This clonotype was counted only a few times. The chain combines TRBV6-2 or TRBV6-3 with TRBJ1-1, with D possibly TRBD1 on 6 matching bases. The CDR3 covers 21 residues. V shed 2 bases and J shed 0 bases, with 28 bases lying between them. CDR1 and CDR2 (germline): MNHEY, SVGEGT. CDR3 nucleotides: TGTGCCAGCAGTTACACCCCGGCGGGGGCGCAAAGGGATGGGATGAACACTGAAGCTTTCTTT. This gives the protein CASSYTPAGAQRDGMNTEAFF.

This clonotype has a count of ten or more. The chain links TRBV7-2 to TRBJ2-5; D might be TRBD2 (7 bases). The CDR3 is 14 residues long. Germline V gene lookup returns CDR1 SGHTA and CDR2 FQGNSA. The V end lost 0 bases, the J end lost 4 bases, and 9 bases lay between the germline ends. CDR3 sequence: CASSLAGGPETQYF. The CDR3 nucleotides read TGTGCCAGCAGCTTAGCGGGGGGGCCAGAGACCCAGTACTTC.

This clonotype was seen a few times. The genes are TRBV24-1 and TRBJ1-4, with D perhaps TRBD1 (5 bases). V was shortened by 2 bases and J by 5 bases, with 17 bases between the two germline ends. The CDR3 sequence is 17 residues long. Per the germline V gene, CDR1 is KGHDR and CDR2 is SFDVKD. The CDR3 coding sequence is TGTGCCACCAGTGATTCAGAAAGGGGCGCGGGGAATGAAAAACTGTTTTTT. This gives the protein CATSDSERGAGNEKLFF.

The V and J genes are TRBV7-9 and TRBJ1-2; 7 bases line up with TRBD1. The CDR3 is 14 residues long. The germline CDR1 and CDR2 sequences are SEHNR and FQNEAQ (reference sequence). Trimming removed 5 bases from V and 8 bases from J; junction bases left unmatched: 11. CDR3 nucleotide sequence: TGTGCCAGCAGCCTAGACAGGGACTATGTGGGCTACACCTTC. This translates into CASSLDRDYVGYTF.